The rows below give T cell receptor beta chains drawn from one sample of a study of shared T cell receptors in the human thymus. Sequencing was performed with immunoSEQ multiplex PCR; in TCRdb, only in-frame clones are kept and a portion is missing. The sample comprises more than 550,000 clones, roughly 85% of which are singletons, and 0.0095% to 0.013% rests with the top ten. This same sample was also taken into another study, of human thymus T cells.

The sample consisted of thymocytes. These receptors were taken from a girl less than two years old with a congenital heart defect. CDR3s include the opening cysteine and the closing phenylalanine or tryptophan. Clone size is not always given. Where it is, it says once, few, many or a class for expanded clones.

abundance	v_gene	j_gene	CDR3aa
-	TRBV5-4	TRBJ2-3	CASSFGADTQYF
once	TRBV5-4	TRBJ1-2	CASSLYCLMDYGYTF
-	TRBV7-6	TRBJ2-1	CASSKPGLTYNEQFF
-	TRBV27	TRBJ2-3	CASSHSSVDVSDTQYF
-	TRBV15	TRBJ2-1	CATSSSRYNEQFF
-	TRBV4-1	TRBJ2-1	CASSQDTRLAVLYNEQFF
-	TRBV12-5	TRBJ1-5	CASGLVGTGGQPQHF
-	TRBV4-2	TRBJ1-2	CASSQGSQGNYGYTF
-	TRBV27	TRBJ2-7	CASSNSLRGNEQYF
-	TRBV5-5	TRBJ1-4	CASSLGRGEDEKLFF
-	TRBV5-8	TRBJ2-1	CASSLAERSDEQFF
-	TRBV4-3	TRBJ1-3	CASSQEIPLQPGWDTIYF
once	TRBV5-5	TRBJ2-7	CASSWSLRVAYEQYF
-	TRBV2	TRBJ2-1	CASSLAGGYNEQFF
-	TRBV7-9	TRBJ2-6	CASSLGQYSGANVLTF
-	TRBV7-2	TRBJ2-1	CASSLCQRGGENSYNEQFF
-	TRBV27	TRBJ2-1	CASSVRGTSGGFGFF
-	TRBV19	TRBJ1-4	CASSAHGEKLFF
-	TRBV28	TRBJ2-7	CASSSGAYEQYF
-	TRBV5-6	TRBJ2-7	CASTPGPNSYEQYF
-	TRBV15	TRBJ2-7	CATSRDHFGEAPSYEQYF
-	TRBV4-2	TRBJ1-2	CASSSRSNGPRDYGYTF
-	TRBV5-8	TRBJ1-5	CASSRGGEEILPAQHF